These 25 T cell receptor beta chains share one sample of origin, sequenced in a study of blood T cell repertoires in COVID-19. The table came from immunoSEQ multiplex PCR; TCRdb's copy has only in-frame clones and leaves some out. The sample carries 90,000 to 120,000 clones, over 80% recorded once. Sequenced sample: peripheral blood. The receptor set was obtained from a woman aged 30 to 39 with acute or convalescent COVID-19.

The J gene is TRBJ1-2, the V gene TRBV19; 7 bases map to TRBD1. Looked up from germline, CDR1 is LNHDA and CDR2 is SQIVND (reference sequence). Trimming removed 7 bases from V and 8 bases from J; junction bases left unmatched: 22. There are 17 residues in the CDR3. The chain's CDR3 is CASTSIGGLPGSYGYTF. The CDR3 nucleotides are TGTGCCAGTACCAGTATAGGGGGCCTTCCTGGTTCGTACGGCTACACCTTC. The variable domain in full, completed from reference TRBV19 and TRBJ1-2, reads DGGITQSPKYLFRKEGQNVTLSCEQNLNHDAMYWYRQDPGQGLRLIYYSQIVNDFQKGDIAEGYSVSREKKESFPLTVTSAQKNPTAFYLCASTSIGGLPGSYGYTFGSGTRLTVV.

V gene TRBV5-1 combines with J gene TRBJ2-3; 11 nucleotides agree with TRBD2. CDR3 size: 19 residues. With V trimmed by 4 bases and J by 4 bases, 17 bases remained unmatched. Germline CDR1 is SGHRS and CDR2 is YFSETQ. The CDR3 loop reads CASSLQAPALAGGPDTQYF. CDR3 bases: TGCGCCAGCAGCCTCCAAGCCCCGGCGCTAGCGGGGGGCCCAGATACGCAGTATTTT. The whole variable domain, remainder taken from reference TRBV5-1 and TRBJ2-3, is KAGVTQTPRYLIKTRGQQVTLSCSPISGHRSVSWYQQTPGQGLQFLFEYFSETQRNKGNFPGRFSGRQFSNSRSEMNVSTLELGDSALYLCASSLQAPALAGGPDTQYFGPGTRLTVL.

This chain uses TRBV21-1 with TRBJ1-6; the table's D gene call, TRBD1, was not cross checked with the DNA. TRBV21-1 corresponds to a pseudogene. This CDR3 has 13 residues. The DNA of the CDR3 is TGTGCCAGCAGCAAAGTGGCTAATTCACCCCTCCACTTT. Its protein product is CASSKVANSPLHF.

The V and J genes are TRBV19 and TRBJ1-2, with unresolved D. The ends were cut back, 0 bases at V and 4 bases at J, with 9 bases in the middle. This CDR3 has 14 residues. The germline V gene has CDR1 LNHDA and CDR2 SQIVND (reference sequence). CDR3: CASSIDREIYGYTF. CDR3 DNA sequence: TGTGCCAGTAGTATAGATCGGGAGATCTATGGCTACACCTTC.

The rearrangement joins TRBV28 to TRBJ1-3; 7 nucleotides line up with TRBD1. There are 16 residues in the CDR3. The ends lost 4 bases at V and 4 bases at J; junction bases unmatched: 10. Germline values: CDR1 MDHEN, CDR2 SYDVKM. CDR3 region: CASSYDRARSGNTIYF. As DNA, the CDR3 is TGTGCCAGCAGTTACGACAGGGCACGATCCGGAAACACCATATATTTT.

The chain couples TRBV20-1 to TRBJ2-5; D unclear. The CDR3 runs to 13 residues. V was trimmed by 3 bases and J by 1 base, leaving 9 bases between them. In germline, CDR1 is DFQATT, CDR2 SNEGSKA (reference sequence). CDR3 coding DNA: TGCAGTGCTAGTCTGGGCGTCCAAGAGACCCAGTACTTC. It translates to CSASLGVQETQYF.

This chain connects TRBV30 to TRBJ1-3; no clear D gene. Germline V CDR1 and CDR2: GTSNPN, SVGIG (reference sequence). The CDR3 sequence is 13 residues long. Trimming removed 0 bases at V and 4 bases at J, with 7 bases between. CDR3 protein: CAWSVVAGNTIYF. CDR3 DNA: TGTGCCTGGAGTGTTGTAGCAGGAAACACCATATATTTT.

This CDR3 is CASSLGMSSGTDTQYF. The CDR3 DNA reads as TGTGCCAGCAGCTTAGGCATGAGTAGCGGCACAGATACGCAGTATTTT. V usage is TRBV11-2 and J usage is TRBJ2-3; a weak D match, TRBD2 (5 bases). There are 16 residues in the CDR3. Trimming cost V 1 base and J 1 base, with 12 bases left between them. Looked up from germline, CDR1 is SGHAT and CDR2 is FQNNGV.

The rearrangement links TRBV2 to TRBJ2-1; 12 nucleotides line up with TRBD2. Germline V CDR1 and CDR2: SNHLY, FYNNEI. This CDR3 comprises 16 residues. Unmatched junction bases numbered 5, after V lost 4 bases and J lost 4 bases. The CDR3: CASSGQTSGSYNEQFF. The CDR3 bases are TGTGCCAGCAGTGGCCAGACTAGCGGGAGTTACAATGAGCAGTTCTTC.

This chain connects TRBV7-9 to TRBJ2-5, with no clear D. With 5 bases removed from V and 1 base from J, the gap between germline ends came to 11 bases. CDR3 size: 14 residues. From germline, CDR1 is SEHNR and CDR2 FQNEAQ (reference sequence). The CDR3, as DNA: TGTGCCAGCAGCCCAGGTCGTGCCCAAGAGACCCAGTACTTC. Amino acids: CASSPGRAQETQYF. Using reference TRBV7-9 and TRBJ2-5 for the parts outside the CDR3, the full variable domain is DTGVSQNPRHKITKRGQNVTFRCDPISEHNRLYWYRQTLGQGPEFLTYFQNEAQLEKSRLLSDRFSAERPKGSFSTLEIQRTEQGDSAMYLCASSPGRAQETQYFGPGTRLLVL.

The gene calls are TRBV9 and TRBJ1-6; D is perhaps TRBD1 (5 bases). Trimming shortened V by 2 bases and J by 7 bases, and 13 bases separated the two germline ends. Germline V gene sequence: CDR1 SGDLS, CDR2 YYNGEE. CDR3 length: 15 amino acids. The CDR3 reads CASSVGPGYNSPLHF. The CDR3 DNA reads TGTGCCAGCAGCGTGGGCCCAGGGTACAATTCACCCCTCCACTTT.

Turning to this clone: The junction differs from germline at one of its ends, possibly a read error. The J gene is TRBJ2-7, the V gene TRBV7-2; the D gene is possibly TRBD2 (5 bases). Germline V lookup: CDR1 SGHTA, CDR2 FQGNSA. The CDR3 spans 13 residues. CDR3 sequence: CASSPSRLTELDF. The CDR3 region has the DNA TGTGCCAGCAGCCCTAGCCGACTTACCGAACTAGACTTC.

Concerning this clone itself: The sample holds other DNA sequences that translate to the same CDR3. CDR3 protein: CASSFRDTQYF. The CDR3 nucleotides are TGCGCCAGCAGCTTCCGGGATACGCAGTATTTT. This sequence joins TRBV5-1 and TRBJ2-3; D not resolved. With 2 bases removed from V and 6 bases from J, the gap between germline ends came to 4 bases. This CDR3 region has 11 residues. Germline-derived CDR1 and CDR2 are SGHRS and YFSETQ.

Concerning this clone: A read error may account for a junction end that differs from germline. This chain connects TRBV18 to TRBJ2-3; the D gene is possibly TRBD2 (6 bases). The length of the CDR3 is 14 residues. Per the germline V gene, CDR1 is KGHSH and CDR2 is LQKENI. CDR3 DNA sequence: TGTGCCAGCTCACCACAAGGAGGGCAACTAAATGGGAATTTT. It yields the protein CASSPQGGQLNGNF. The whole variable domain, remainder taken from reference TRBV18 and TRBJ2-3, is NAGVMQNPRHLVRRRGQEARLRCSPMKGHSHVYWYRQLPEEGLKFMVYLQKENIIDESGMPKERFSAEFPKEGPSILRIQQVVRGDSAAYFCASSPQGGQLNGNFGPGTRLTVL.

Only a few counts were recorded for this clone. This chain connects TRBV10-3 to TRBJ2-2, with 9 bases fitting TRBD1. The germline V gene has CDR1 ENHRY and CDR2 SYGVKD. J gave up 5 bases and V 5 bases, and 3 bases lay outside the gene matches. CDR3 length: 14 residues. The CDR3 DNA sequence: TGTGCCATCAGTCGGACAGGGGATACCGGGGAGCTGTTTTTT. Translating gives CAISRTGDTGELFF.

The genes are TRBV2 and TRBJ1-2, with 7 bases that match TRBD1. Germline trimming cut 8 bases from V and 13 bases from J; bases unmatched to any gene: 10. CDR1 and CDR2 from the germline V gene are SNHLY and FYNNEI. There are 11 residues in the CDR3. The CDR3, as DNA: TGTGCCAGCTCAACTCCAGGGGGGTGCACCTTC. It is translated as CASSTPGGCTF.

This chain links TRBV14 with TRBJ2-1, with D hard to call. The V and J ends lost 4 bases and 9 bases respectively, with 13 bases between them. Germline CDR1 reads SGHDN; CDR2 reads FVKESK. The CDR3 is 13 residues long. CDR3 loop: CASSLTGRSEQFF. In nucleotides, the CDR3 is TGTGCCAGCAGCCTAACTGGTAGGAGTGAGCAGTTCTTC.

This chain joins TRBV15 and TRBJ2-7; D perhaps matches TRBD2 (5 bases). From germline, CDR1 is LNHNV and CDR2 YYDKDF (reference sequence). With 3 bases removed from V and 1 base from J, the gap between germline ends came to 7 bases. CDR3 length: 13 residues. CDR3 sequence: CATSSGMSYEQYF. The CDR3 DNA sequence: TGTGCCACCAGCAGCGGGATGTCCTACGAGCAGTACTTC. The variable domain in full, with the rest retrieved from reference TRBV15 and TRBJ2-7, is DAMVIQNPRYQVTQFGKPVTLSCSQTLNHNVMYWYQQKSSQAPKLLFHYYDKDFNNEADTPDNFQSRRPNTSFCFLDIRSPGLGDTAMYLCATSSGMSYEQYFGPGTRLTVT.

The chain carries TRBV7-9 and TRBJ1-1; possible D gene TRBD1, 6 bases. Trimming stripped 2 bases from V and 5 bases from J, with 12 bases between. Germline values: CDR1 SEHNR, CDR2 FQNEAQ (reference sequence). The CDR3 is made up of 14 amino acids. In nucleotides, the CDR3 is TGTGCCAGCAGCTTAAAGGGAGGGGGGACTGAAGCTTTCTTT. Encoded protein: CASSLKGGGTEAFF.

The genes are TRBV4-2 and TRBJ1-1, with D perhaps matching TRBD1 (6 bases). The V end lost 2 bases, the J end lost 6 bases, and 25 bases lay between the germline ends. This CDR3 is 18 amino acids long. Germline V gives CDR1 LGHNA, CDR2 YNFKEQ. The CDR3 sequence: CASSQTPGQGSGGSEAFF. The CDR3 DNA is TGTGCCAGCAGCCAAACCCCAGGCCAGGGGAGCGGAGGCTCTGAAGCTTTCTTT.

The CDR3 DNA is TGTGCCAGCAGTTACTCGGTTGGAGGAGGCGAGCAGTACTTC. Its protein product is CASSYSVGGGEQYF. V usage is TRBV6-2 or TRBV6-3 and J usage is TRBJ2-7, with D maybe TRBD2 (5 bases). V was shortened by 0 bases and J by 6 bases, with 12 bases between the two germline ends. The length of the CDR3 is 14 residues. In germline, CDR1 is MNHEY, CDR2 SVGEGT.

The chain employs TRBV5-4 and TRBJ2-2; 8 bases match TRBD1. CDR3 size: 16 residues. Germline assignment: CDR1 SGHNT and CDR2 YYREEE (reference sequence). With 4 bases clipped from V and 0 bases from J, the junction kept 5 bases outside the gene matches. The DNA for the CDR3 is TGTGCCAGCAGCGGACAGGGACAGGCGAACACCGGGGAGCTGTTTTTT. This encodes CASSGQGQANTGELFF. The full variable domain, with the rest looked up from reference TRBV5-4 and TRBJ2-2, is ETGVTQSPTHLIKTRGQQVTLRCSSQSGHNTVSWYQQALGQGPQFIFQYYREEENGRGNFPPRFSGLQFPNYSSELNVNALELDDSALYLCASSGQGQANTGELFFGEGSRLTVL.

The chain is built from TRBV4-3 and TRBJ2-7; possibly TRBD2 for D (6 bases). V was shortened by 4 bases and J by 0 bases, with 13 bases between the two germline ends. The germline V gene encodes CDR1 LGHNA and CDR2 YSLEER. The CDR3 extends over 15 amino acids. CDR3 in DNA: TGCGCCAGCAGCCGCTCCCGGGACTCCTCCTACGAGCAGTACTTC. Amino acid sequence: CASSRSRDSSYEQYF.

This clone came up once. The rearrangement uses TRBV27 and TRBJ1-5; D ambiguous. The CDR3 runs 14 residues. The germline V and J ends were trimmed by 2 bases and 4 bases, with 9 bases remaining between them. Germline V gene lookup returns CDR1 MNHEY and CDR2 SMNVEV (reference sequence). As DNA, the CDR3 is TGTGCCAGCAGTTTAGCCAGGATAAATCAGCCCCAGCATTTT. This gives the protein CASSLARINQPQHF.

The J gene is TRBJ1-2, the V gene TRBV12-3 or TRBV12-4; maybe TRBD1 (5 bases). V was cut by 5 bases and J by 0 bases, with 7 bases left in between. This CDR3 region has 13 residues. The CDR3 sequence: CASSAGSNYGYTF. CDR3 nucleotides: TGTGCCAGCAGTGCAGGGTCTAACTATGGCTACACCTTC.